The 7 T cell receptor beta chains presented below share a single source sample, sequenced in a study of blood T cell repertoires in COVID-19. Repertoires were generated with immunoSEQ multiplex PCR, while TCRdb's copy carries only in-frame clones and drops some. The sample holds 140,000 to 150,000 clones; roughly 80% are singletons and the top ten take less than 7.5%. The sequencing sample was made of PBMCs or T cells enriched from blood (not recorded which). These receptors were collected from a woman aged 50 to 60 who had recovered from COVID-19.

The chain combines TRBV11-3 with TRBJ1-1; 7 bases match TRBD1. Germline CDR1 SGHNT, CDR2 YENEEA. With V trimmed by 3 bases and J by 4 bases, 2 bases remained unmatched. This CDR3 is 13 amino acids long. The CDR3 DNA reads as TGTGCCAGCAGCTTTTCAGGGGGCACTGAAGCTTTCTTT. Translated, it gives CASSFSGGTEAFF.

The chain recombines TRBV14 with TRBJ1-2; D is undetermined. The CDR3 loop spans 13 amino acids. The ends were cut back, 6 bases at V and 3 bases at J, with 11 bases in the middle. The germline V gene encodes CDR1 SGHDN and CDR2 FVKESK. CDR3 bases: TGTGCCAGCAGTTCACAGCAGTACTATGGCTACACCTTC. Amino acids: CASSSQQYYGYTF.

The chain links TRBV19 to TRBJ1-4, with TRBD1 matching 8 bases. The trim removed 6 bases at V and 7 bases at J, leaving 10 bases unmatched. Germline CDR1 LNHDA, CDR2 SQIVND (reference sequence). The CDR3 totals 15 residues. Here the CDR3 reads CASSPNAGQVEKLFF. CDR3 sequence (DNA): TGTGCCAGTAGCCCCAATGCGGGACAGGTTGAAAAACTGTTTTTT.

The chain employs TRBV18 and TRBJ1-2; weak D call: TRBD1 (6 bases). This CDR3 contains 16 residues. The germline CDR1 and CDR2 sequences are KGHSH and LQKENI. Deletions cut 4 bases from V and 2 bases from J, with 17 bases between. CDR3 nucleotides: TGTGCCAGCTCACTCGCCTCAGGGGCGAGAAACTATGGCTACACCTTC. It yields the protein CASSLASGARNYGYTF.

In nucleotides, the CDR3 is TGTGCCAGCAGCCCGACAGGGGGCGCAAACACCGGGGAGCTGTTTTTT. Residues: CASSPTGGANTGELFF. The chain combines TRBV5-4 with TRBJ2-2; 10 bases line up with TRBD1. Losses at the gene ends were 4 bases for V and 2 bases for J; bases not matched to a gene: 5. The CDR3 extends over 16 amino acids. CDR1 and CDR2 from the germline V gene are SGHNT and YYREEE (reference sequence).

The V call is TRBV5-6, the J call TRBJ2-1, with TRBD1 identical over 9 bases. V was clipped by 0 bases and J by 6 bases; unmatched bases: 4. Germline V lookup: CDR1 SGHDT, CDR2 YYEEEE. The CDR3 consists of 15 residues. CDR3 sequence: CASSLGPTGGNEQFF. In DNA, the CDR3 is TGTGCCAGCAGCTTGGGTCCGACAGGGGGCAATGAGCAGTTCTTC. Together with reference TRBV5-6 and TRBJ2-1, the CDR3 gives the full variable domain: DAGVTQSPTHLIKTRGQQVTLRCSPKSGHDTVSWYQQALGQGPQFIFQYYEEEERQRGNFPDRFSGHQFPNYSSELNVNALLLGDSALYLCASSLGPTGGNEQFFGPGTRLTVL.

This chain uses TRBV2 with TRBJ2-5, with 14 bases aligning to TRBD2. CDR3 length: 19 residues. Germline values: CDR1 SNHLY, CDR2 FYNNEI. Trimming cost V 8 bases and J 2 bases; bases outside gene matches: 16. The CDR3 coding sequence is TGTGCCAGCGGCCGATCTACGTCAGGACTAGCGGGGGGACAAGAGACCCAGTACTTC. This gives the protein CASGRSTSGLAGGQETQYF.